Sequencing of this TCR beta chain was carried out in a study of T cell responses to AZD1222 COVID-19 vaccine. The assay was immunoSEQ multiplex PCR, and TCRdb's table has in-frame clones only and misses some. This sample has some 180,000 clones, with over 80% found just once. Remarks on this clone: The antigen remains unidentified.

Study-level points and caveats: With two AZD1222 doses given, Spike-specific TCR breadth and depth both rose. Every sample of the repertoires postdated the peak T cell response.

The CDR3 runs 14 residues. V lost 7 bases and J 2 bases, leaving 14 bases between the germline ends. Germline CDR1 reads MDHEN; CDR2 reads SYDVKM. The chain combines TRBV28 with TRBJ1-1, with D hard to call. The source is an adult in good health. Sequencing was performed on peripheral blood, taken on day 0 of AZD1222 vaccination. CDR3 DNA sequence: TGTGCCAGCAATGGCGGTGCGGGTAACACTGAAGCTTTCTTT. The encoded protein is CASNGGAGNTEAFF.